This is a list of T cell receptor beta chains from one sample in a study of shared clonotypes between healthy human individuals. Assay used: immunoSEQ multiplex PCR; TCRdb lists only in-frame clones, some missing. The table has some 92,000 clones, over 40% seen once. The sample comprised PBMCs. The receptors were sampled from a woman between 40 and 50 years old in good health. Some clones in this sample may be carry-over from other donors' samples. Each CDR3 is given with its conserved first and last residue. The D gene is left open where the match is weak. Size tells how often a clone was seen (once, few, many) or the class of an expanded clone, and some rows leave it out.

d_call j_call clone_size v_call cdr3_nt cdr3_aa
- TRBJ1-1 many TRBV5-8 TGTGCCAGCAGTTCCACATCGAACACTGAAGCTTTCTTT CASSSTSNTEAFF
TRBD2 TRBJ2-7 - TRBV15 TGTGCCACCAGCTGGCGGGGACTAGCGGGAGACGAGCAGTACTTC CATSWRGLAGDEQYF
- TRBJ2-3 - TRBV18 TGTGCCAGCTCACCCTTGGTGGGGGGCACAGATACGCAGTATTTT CASSPLVGGTDTQYF
TRBD1 TRBJ2-7 few TRBV7-2 TGTGCCAGCAGCGGGACAGCCTCCTACGAGCAGTACTTC CASSGTASYEQYF
- TRBJ2-5 many TRBV30 TGTGCCTGGAGTGTCGGCTTAGAAGGGACCCAGTACTTC CAWSVGLEGTQYF
- TRBJ1-1 - TRBV7-8 TGTGCCAGCAGCTCCCCCGCCGGGAACACTGAAGCTTTCTTT CASSSPAGNTEAFF
TRBD1 TRBJ1-4 few TRBV4-3 TGCGCCAGCAGCCTACGCCCACCGGGACAGGGGGCGCAGGAAAAACTGTTTTTT CASSLRPPGQGAQEKLFF
- TRBJ2-7 many TRBV10-3 TGTGCCACCTTAGCGGAGCCCTACGAGCAGTACTTC CATLAEPYEQYF
- TRBJ1-1 - TRBV6-6 TGTGCCAGCAGTGGGACGGGGCGCACTGAAGCTTTCTTT CASSGTGRTEAFF
- TRBJ1-4 - TRBV6-5 TGTGCCAGCAGTTACGGGGCCGCAGGGAGGGGACTGTTTTTT CASSYGAAGRGLFF
- TRBJ1-5 few TRBV28 TGTGCCAGCAGTTTATCGGGGGGCTATCAGCCCCAGCATTTT CASSLSGGYQPQHF
- TRBJ1-5 many TRBV30 TGTGCCTGGAGTGGGGGCACGATAAGCAATCAGCCCCAGCATTTT CAWSGGTISNQPQHF
TRBD1 TRBJ1-3 many TRBV7-9 TGTGCCAGCAGCCACCGGGACAGGACCGGAAACACCATATATTTT CASSHRDRTGNTIYF
- TRBJ2-1 - TRBV28 TGTGCCAGCAGTTCCCCAGGATATCACTTCAATGAGCAGTTCTTC CASSSPGYHFNEQFF
- TRBJ2-5 few TRBV7-3 TGTGCCAGCAGCTTAAACTTTGGGACCCAGTACTTC CASSLNFGTQYF
TRBD2 TRBJ2-7 - TRBV4-3 TGCGCCAGCAGCCGGGGACTAGCGGGAGATGCGTCCTACGAGCAGTACTTC CASSRGLAGDASYEQYF
TRBD1 TRBJ2-5 - TRBV18 TGTGCCAGCTCACCACCCGGACAGGGCCCAGAGACCCAGTACTTC CASSPPGQGPETQYF
- TRBJ2-7 many TRBV13 TGTGCCAGCTCGTTGAGGGGATGGCGGCTCGAGCAGTACTTC CASSLRGWRLEQYF
- TRBJ1-6 - TRBV10-3 TGTGCCATCAAGGTCGACTATAATTCACCCCTCCACTTT CAIKVDYNSPLHF
- TRBJ2-1 - TRBV5-8 TGTGCCAGCAGCTTGACGGGGAGCTCCTACAATGAGCAGTTCTTC CASSLTGSSYNEQFF
TRBD1 TRBJ1-4 - TRBV30 TGTGCCAGTGGACAGGGAGGGGATGAAAAACTGTTTTTT CASGQGGDEKLFF
- TRBJ2-3 - TRBV5-1 TGCGCCAGCAGCTCCTTAGGCTACACAGATACGCAGTATTTT CASSSLGYTDTQYF
- TRBJ1-1 - TRBV7-9 TGTGCCAGCAGCTTAAATGTGGGAGGGGACACTGAAGCTTTCTTT CASSLNVGGDTEAFF
TRBD1 TRBJ2-7 - TRBV29-1 TGCAGCGCAACCGGGACAGGGGAAATTTACGAGCAGTACTTC CSATGTGEIYEQYF
- TRBJ1-2 - TRBV7-9 TGTGCCAGCAGCCCATCCGGGGCCGAGTCCTATGGCTACACCTTC CASSPSGAESYGYTF
TRBD1 TRBJ1-2 once TRBV27 TGTGCCAGCAGCACGAACGACAGGGCGCGTGGCTACACCTTC CASSTNDRARGYTF
- TRBJ2-7 - TRBV9 TGTGCCAGCAGCGTAGCCCCGAGGGGGAGGAACTCCTACGAGCAGTACTTC CASSVAPRGRNSYEQYF
TRBD1 TRBJ1-3 few TRBV18 TGTGCCAGCTCACCACAGGGGGCCGACTCTGGAAACACCATATATTTT CASSPQGADSGNTIYF
TRBD1 TRBJ2-5 few TRBV11-2 TGTGCCAGCAGCCGGGGACAGCAAGAGACCCAGTACTTC CASSRGQQETQYF
- TRBJ2-2 many TRBV29-1 TGCAGCGTTGTGGGGCAGTTGAACACCGGGGAGCTGTTTTTT CSVVGQLNTGELFF
- TRBJ2-1 - TRBV30 TGTGCCTGGAGTGTAGGGGTGGAACTTTACAATGAGCAGTTCTTC CAWSVGVELYNEQFF
TRBD1 TRBJ2-5 - TRBV13 TGTGCCAGCAGCTCGACAGGGATCGGGGAGACCCAGTACTTC CASSSTGIGETQYF
- TRBJ1-2 - TRBV29-1 TGCAGCGTTCAGGGAGGGGAGGGCTACACCTTC CSVQGGEGYTF
- TRBJ1-2 - TRBV7-9 TGTGCCAGCAGCTTAGGGTCGGTCTGGACCTTC CASSLGSVWTF
- TRBJ2-1 once TRBV29-1 TGCAGCGCCCGGCCCGCGGGCTACAATGAGCAGTTCTTC CSARPAGYNEQFF
- TRBJ2-3 many TRBV6-5 TGTGCCAGCAGTTACTCGATGAGCGGGTACACAGATACGCAGTATTTT CASSYSMSGYTDTQYF
- TRBJ1-2 few TRBV6-1 TGTGCCAGCACCTACCGCAGGGGCGGCTACACCTTC CASTYRRGGYTF
- TRBJ2-3 few TRBV4-3 TGCGCCAGCAGCCAAGCTAGTATGGATACGCAGTATTTT CASSQASMDTQYF
- TRBJ1-2 few TRBV27 TGTGCCACAGCTGCGTCAGCCCGGGAACTCGGTGGCTACACCTTC CATAASARELGGYTF
- TRBJ1-3 many TRBV4-1 TGCGCCAGCAGCCCCCAGTGGCCGGACAGACTCTCTGGAAACACCATATATTTT CASSPQWPDRLSGNTIYF
- TRBJ2-5 many TRBV28 TGTGCCAGCAGTTTAAACCCGCAGACCCAGTACTTC CASSLNPQTQYF
TRBD1 TRBJ2-5 - TRBV19 TGTGCCAGTAGCAGACAGGGGATCGAGACCCAGTACTTC CASSRQGIETQYF
- TRBJ2-2 few TRBV2 TGTGCCAGCAGTGTCTGGGGACCCGGGGAGCTGTTTTTT CASSVWGPGELFF
TRBD1 TRBJ2-7 - TRBV5-1 TGCGCCAGCAACCTTCTTCAGGGGGTGGGAGAGCAGTACTTC CASNLLQGVGEQYF
TRBD1 TRBJ1-2 many TRBV14 TGTGCCAGCAGCCCCCGACAGGGGTACTATGGCTACACCTTC CASSPRQGYYGYTF
- TRBJ1-2 few TRBV6-1 TGTGCCAGCAGTGAAGCGGGGGTTTTTGGCTACACCTTC CASSEAGVFGYTF
- TRBJ1-2 few TRBV7-9 TGTGCCAGCAGCTTAGCGCTGGCAGGGGATGGCTACACCTTC CASSLALAGDGYTF
- TRBJ2-2 - TRBV7-7 TGTGCTAGCAGCTTCCGACTGGGCGGGGAGCTGTTTTTT CASSFRLGGELFF
- TRBJ2-7 many TRBV29-1 TGCAGCGTTGAAGATAGACGGACGTGGGGTTACGAGCAGTACTTC CSVEDRRTWGYEQYF
TRBD2 TRBJ2-5 - TRBV4-2 TGTGCCAGCAGCCAAGATGGCACTAGCGGGAGTGAAGAGACCCAGTACTTC CASSQDGTSGSEETQYF
- TRBJ1-1 few TRBV19 TGTGCCAGTAGTATCTACAGGAACACTGAAGCTTTCTTT CASSIYRNTEAFF
- TRBJ2-5 once TRBV29-1 TGCAGCGTTGGGTCCGGTGGGGTGGGTCAAGAGACCCAGTACTTC CSVGSGGVGQETQYF
- TRBJ1-1 - TRBV5-8 TGTGCCCGCAGCTTGGTAGCCACTGAAGCTTTCTTT CARSLVATEAFF
- TRBJ1-5 many TRBV6-1 TGTGCCAGCACCCTCCCGACCTACAATCAGCCCCAGCATTTT CASTLPTYNQPQHF
TRBD2 TRBJ2-6 few TRBV10-2 TGCGCCAGCGGTCGGGAGGGCCTACCTGGGGCCAACGTCCTGACTTTC CASGREGLPGANVLTF
- TRBJ2-3 - TRBV7-8 TGTGCCAGCGGGCGGACCCGAAGCCCAGATACGCAGTATTTT CASGRTRSPDTQYF
TRBD2 TRBJ2-1 many TRBV2 TGTGCCAGCTACGGACTAGCGGGAGGGAGCTCCTACAATGAGCAGTTCTTC CASYGLAGGSSYNEQFF
- TRBJ1-1 few TRBV2 TGTGCCAGCAGTGAAGGGCCATTAACTTTCGCTGAAGCTTTCTTT CASSEGPLTFAEAFF
- TRBJ1-2 - TRBV6-6 TGTGCCAGCACCCGTTTCGGACGGGGGAACTATGGCTACACCTTC CASTRFGRGNYGYTF